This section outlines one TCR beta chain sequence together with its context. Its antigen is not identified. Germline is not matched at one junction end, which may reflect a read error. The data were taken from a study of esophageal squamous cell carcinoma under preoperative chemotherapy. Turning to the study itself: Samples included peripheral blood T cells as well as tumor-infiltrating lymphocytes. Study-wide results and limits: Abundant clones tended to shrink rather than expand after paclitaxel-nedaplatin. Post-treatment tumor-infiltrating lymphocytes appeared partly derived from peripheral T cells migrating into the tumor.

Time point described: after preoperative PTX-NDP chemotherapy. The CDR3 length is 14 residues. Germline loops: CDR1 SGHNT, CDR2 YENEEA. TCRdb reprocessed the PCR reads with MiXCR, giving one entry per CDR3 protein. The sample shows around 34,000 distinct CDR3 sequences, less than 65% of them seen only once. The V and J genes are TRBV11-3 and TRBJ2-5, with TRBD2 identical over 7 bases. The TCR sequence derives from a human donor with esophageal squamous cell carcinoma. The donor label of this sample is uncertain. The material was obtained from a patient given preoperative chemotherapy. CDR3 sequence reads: CASSPPGAGETQFF. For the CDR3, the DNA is TGTGCCAGCAGCCCCCCCGGGGCGGGAGAGACCCAGTTTTTC.